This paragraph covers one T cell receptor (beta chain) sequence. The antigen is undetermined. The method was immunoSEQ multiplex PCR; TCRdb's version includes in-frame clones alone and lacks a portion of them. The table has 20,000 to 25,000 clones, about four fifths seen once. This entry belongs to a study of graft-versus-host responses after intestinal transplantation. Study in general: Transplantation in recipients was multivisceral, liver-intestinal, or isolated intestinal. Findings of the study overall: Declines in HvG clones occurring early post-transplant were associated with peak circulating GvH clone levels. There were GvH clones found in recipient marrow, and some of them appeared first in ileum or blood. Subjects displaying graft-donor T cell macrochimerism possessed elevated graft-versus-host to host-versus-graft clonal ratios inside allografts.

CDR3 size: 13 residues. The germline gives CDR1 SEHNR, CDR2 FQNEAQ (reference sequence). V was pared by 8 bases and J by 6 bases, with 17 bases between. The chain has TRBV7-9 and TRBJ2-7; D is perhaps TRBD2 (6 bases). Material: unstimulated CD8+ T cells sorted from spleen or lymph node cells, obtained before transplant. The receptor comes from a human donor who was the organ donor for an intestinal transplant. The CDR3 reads CASGPGLTLEQYF. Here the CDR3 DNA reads TGTGCCAGCGGCCCGGGACTGACCCTCGAGCAGTACTTC. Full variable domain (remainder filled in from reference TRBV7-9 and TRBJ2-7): DTGVSQNPRHKITKRGQNVTFRCDPISEHNRLYWYRQTLGQGPEFLTYFQNEAQLEKSRLLSDRFSAERPKGSFSTLEIQRTEQGDSAMYLCASGPGLTLEQYFGPGTRLTVT.